The 27 T cell receptor beta chains given below trace back to one sample, sequenced in a study of blood T cell repertoires in COVID-19. Clones were read by immunoSEQ multiplex PCR, and TCRdb kept only the in-frame ones, dropping some. The sample records roughly 170,000 clones, 70% to 85% being singletons. What was sequenced was peripheral blood. All receptors derive from a human donor in a cohort sampled during active COVID-19.

V and J are TRBV5-5 and TRBJ1-2; 8 bases are shared with TRBD1. The V segment lost 4 bases and the J segment 5 bases; nucleotides outside the gene matches: 7. Germline CDR1 and CDR2: SGHKS and YYEKEE (reference sequence). This CDR3 region has 14 residues. CDR3 in amino acids: CASSTLTGEYGYTF. In nucleotides, the CDR3 is TGTGCCAGCAGCACTTTGACAGGGGAGTATGGCTACACCTTC. Using reference TRBV5-5 and TRBJ1-2 for the parts outside the CDR3, the full variable domain is DAGVTQSPTHLIKTRGQQVTLRCSPISGHKSVSWYQQVLGQGPQFIFQYYEKEERGRGNFPDRFSARQFPNYSSELNVNALLLGDSALYLCASSTLTGEYGYTFGSGTRLTVV.

The chain recombines TRBV7-9 with TRBJ2-2, with a tentative D call TRBD1 (5 bases). CDR1 is SEHNR and CDR2 is FQNEAQ in the germline V gene (reference sequence). V was pared by 3 bases and J by 5 bases, with 13 bases between. The CDR3 runs 15 residues. Here the CDR3 DNA reads TGTGCCAGCAGCTTGGGTAGGGGCATAACCGGGGAGCTGTTTTTT. Its protein is CASSLGRGITGELFF.

The chain employs TRBV6-5 and TRBJ1-2; 7 positions agree with TRBD1. The germline gives CDR1 MNHEY, CDR2 SVGAGI. The CDR3 spans 13 residues. The V segment lost 7 bases and the J segment 6 bases; nucleotides outside the gene matches: 8. The CDR3 region has the DNA TGTGCCAGCAAACGCGGGACAGATAATGGCTACACCTTC. As protein: CASKRGTDNGYTF.

This chain uses TRBV30 with TRBJ1-5; tentative D call: TRBD1 (5 bases). The CDR3 loop spans 15 amino acids. V was shortened by 1 base and J by 5 bases, with 15 bases between the two germline ends. Germline V gene sequence: CDR1 GTSNPN, CDR2 SVGIG (reference sequence). The CDR3 sequence: CAWSGLGEDYQPQHF. The CDR3 nucleotides read TGTGCCTGGAGTGGCCTAGGGGAGGATTATCAGCCCCAGCATTTT.

CDR3 sequence: CASSSQGGRSEKLFF. CDR3 DNA sequence: TGTGCCAGCAGTTCCCAAGGGGGCCGGTCTGAAAAACTGTTTTTT. The rearrangement uses TRBV6-5 and TRBJ1-4; TRBD1 agrees at 7 bases. The CDR3 contains 15 residues. V shed 4 bases and J 7 bases; nucleotides not matched to a gene: 9. CDR1 MNHEY and CDR2 SVGAGI come from the germline V gene.

V usage is TRBV5-4 and J usage is TRBJ2-1; perhaps TRBD1 as D (5 bases). V gave up 0 bases and J gave up 5 bases, with 12 bases separating them. CDR3 size: 15 residues. The germline V gene has CDR1 SGHNT and CDR2 YYREEE (reference sequence). CDR3 sequence: CASSLDQGPHNEQFF. CDR3 bases: TGTGCCAGCAGCTTGGATCAGGGTCCCCACAATGAGCAGTTCTTC.

The gene calls are TRBV5-1 and TRBJ1-1, with D uncertain. The germline gives CDR1 SGHRS, CDR2 YFSETQ. Trimming took off 0 bases at V and 5 bases at J, with 5 bases between the two ends. The CDR3 runs 12 residues. DNA for the CDR3: TGCGCCAGCAGCTTGGGGCAGACTGAAGCTTTCTTT. It is translated as CASSLGQTEAFF.

The rearrangement joins TRBV7-8 to TRBJ1-4; the D gene is possibly TRBD1 (6 bases). This CDR3 is 14 amino acids long. From germline, CDR1 is SGHVS and CDR2 FQNEAQ. V was cut by 0 bases and J by 8 bases, with 10 bases left in between. CDR3 sequence: CASSLAGAGEKLFF. The DNA of the CDR3 is TGTGCCAGCAGCTTAGCGGGGGCAGGGGAAAAACTGTTTTTT.

The V and J genes are TRBV6-5 and TRBJ2-2; 8 bases agree with TRBD1. Unmatched junction bases numbered 1, after V lost 6 bases and J lost 4 bases. CDR1 is MNHEY, CDR2 SVGAGI, per germline. The length of the CDR3 is 13 residues. The CDR3 DNA follows: TGTGCCAGCAGGGACAGGGTCACCGGGGAGCTGTTTTTT. This codes for CASRDRVTGELFF.

The J gene is TRBJ1-2, the V gene TRBV7-9; 7 bases align to TRBD1. The V gene end was trimmed by 7 bases and the J gene end by 4 bases; junction bases not matched to a gene: 15. The CDR3 length is 16 residues. Germline V gene lookup returns CDR1 SEHNR and CDR2 FQNEAQ (reference sequence). The DNA of the CDR3 is TGTGCCAGCACCACCAGCCCCCGCACAGGGGCCTATGGCTACACCTTC. It yields the protein CASTTSPRTGAYGYTF.

The CDR3 region has the DNA TGCGCCAGCAGCTTAAGGGGAATGGAGACCCAGTACTTC. Translated, it gives CASSLRGMETQYF. The gene calls are TRBV5-1 and TRBJ2-5; TRBD1 is a possible D gene (5 bases). Germline-derived CDR1 and CDR2 are SGHRS and YFSETQ. The V and J ends lost 2 bases and 5 bases respectively, with 10 bases between them. CDR3 size: 13 residues. The entire variable domain, with the rest obtained from reference TRBV5-1 and TRBJ2-5, is as follows: KAGVTQTPRYLIKTRGQQVTLSCSPISGHRSVSWYQQTPGQGLQFLFEYFSETQRNKGNFPGRFSGRQFSNSRSEMNVSTLELGDSALYLCASSLRGMETQYFGPGTRLLVL.

V is TRBV25-1 and J is TRBJ1-2, with 7 bases matching TRBD1. V lost 9 bases to trimming and J lost 3 bases; unmatched junction nucleotides: 7. This CDR3 has 13 amino acids. Germline CDR1 and CDR2: MGHDK and SYGVNS. This chain's CDR3 is CASQGGGYYGYTF. The CDR3 bases are TGTGCCAGTCAAGGGGGCGGTTACTATGGCTACACCTTC.

The V gene is TRBV4-1, the J gene TRBJ1-6; D is perhaps TRBD1 (6 bases). V was shortened by 1 base and J by 5 bases, with 15 bases between the two germline ends. The CDR3 totals 17 residues. Germline V gives CDR1 MGHRA, CDR2 YSYEKL. The DNA of the CDR3 is TGCGCCAGCAGCCAAGCGGGACACCCTTTAGATAATTCACCCCTCCACTTT. Protein sequence: CASSQAGHPLDNSPLHF.

In its sample, this clone was seen once. The chain links TRBV9 to TRBJ2-2; D is unresolved. The V end lost 3 bases, the J end lost 0 bases, and 15 bases lay between the germline ends. Germline assignment: CDR1 SGDLS and CDR2 YYNGEE. This CDR3 is built from 17 residues. The CDR3 loop is CASSAPGSAPNTGELFF. CDR3 coding DNA: TGTGCCAGCAGCGCCCCCGGCAGCGCCCCGAACACCGGGGAGCTGTTTTTT.

This clone was observed a few times. This chain uses TRBV19 with TRBJ2-1, with 7 bases identical to TRBD2. Germline assignment: CDR1 LNHDA and CDR2 SQIVND (reference sequence). This CDR3 region has 16 residues. V trimming: 5 bases; J trimming: 2 bases; junction bases outside the gene matches: 9. The CDR3 sequence: CASSLLSSGAYNEQFF. CDR3 DNA sequence: TGTGCCAGTAGTTTGCTGTCAAGCGGGGCCTACAATGAGCAGTTCTTC.

V usage is TRBV21-1 and J usage is TRBJ1-5; TRBD1, the table's D call, was not compared with the DNA. TRBV21-1 is annotated as a pseudogene. The CDR3 has 15 residues. The CDR3 here is CASSKDRTGNQPQHF. Here the CDR3 DNA reads TGTGCCAGCAGCAAAGATAGAACAGGCAATCAGCCCCAGCATTTT.

The V and J genes are TRBV6-6 and TRBJ2-7, with 10 bases identical to TRBD1. The CDR3 is 15 amino acids. Trimming cost V 5 bases and J 2 bases; bases outside gene matches: 6. Germline CDR1 is MNHNY and CDR2 is SVGAGI (reference sequence). For the CDR3, the DNA is TGTGCCAGCAGTCGAGACAGGGGGCTACCCTACGAGCAGTACTTC. As protein: CASSRDRGLPYEQYF.

This clone was detected once. Because the CDR3's place on the DNA is in doubt, the DNA is left out and the CDR3 is given as listed by TCRdb. V usage is TRBV5-1 and J usage is TRBJ2-3; whether TRBD2, the table's D call, matches the DNA was not checked. The CDR3 spans 16 residues, counting both ends. The V gene's germline CDR1 is SGHRS and CDR2 YFSETQ. The CDR3 loop is CASSSLQRPSTDTQYF.

The V and J genes are TRBV5-5 and TRBJ2-7, with TRBD1 as a possible D gene (6 bases). The germline V and J ends were trimmed by 4 bases and 4 bases, with 15 bases remaining between them. There are 14 residues in the CDR3. Germline CDR1 is SGHKS and CDR2 is YYEKEE (reference sequence). The CDR3 protein is CASSPSAGDYEQYF. CDR3 sequence (DNA): TGTGCCAGCAGCCCATCTGCAGGGGATTACGAGCAGTACTTC.

The chain employs TRBV4-1 and TRBJ2-1, with 13 positions matching TRBD2. CDR1 is MGHRA, CDR2 YSYEKL, per germline. V lost 0 bases and J lost 5; bases outside the gene matches: 7. The CDR3 consists of 18 residues. CDR3 bases: TGCGCCAGCAGCCAAGATATGACTAGCGGGGGGTACCACAATGAGCAGTTCTTC. This encodes CASSQDMTSGGYHNEQFF.

The rearrangement joins TRBV3-1 (or the pseudogene TRBV3-2) to TRBJ1-2, with D uncertain. Trimming took off 0 bases at V and 6 bases at J, with 11 bases between the two ends. The CDR3 totals 14 residues. Germline CDR1 reads LGHDT; CDR2 reads YNNKEL (reference sequence). The CDR3 region is CASSQDSQSDGYTF. The CDR3 DNA sequence: TGTGCCAGCAGCCAAGATAGCCAGAGTGATGGCTACACCTTC.

The chain combines TRBV9 with TRBJ1-5; TRBD1 agrees at 9 bases. Germline loops: CDR1 SGDLS, CDR2 YYNGEE. The CDR3 contains 14 residues. Trimming cost V 5 bases and J 4 bases; bases outside gene matches: 4. Written as DNA, the CDR3 is TGTGCCAGCAGTCGGACAGGGGATAATCAGCCCCAGCATTTT. Translation gives CASSRTGDNQPQHF.

The chain couples TRBV5-4 to TRBJ1-6; 7 positions agree with TRBD1. Unmatched junction bases numbered 4, after V lost 4 bases and J lost 6 bases. The CDR3 contains 14 residues. The germline V gene has CDR1 SGHNT and CDR2 YYREEE (reference sequence). The CDR3 DNA reads TGTGCCAGCAGCGCGGACAGGTTTAATTCACCCCTCCACTTT. Residues: CASSADRFNSPLHF.

Concerning this clone: The junction and the germline gene differ at one end; a read error may be behind it. This sequence joins TRBV2 and TRBJ1-5, with a weak D call TRBD1 (5 bases). This CDR3 has 14 amino acids. Germline V lookup: CDR1 SNHLY, CDR2 FYNNEI. The CDR3: CASSEGRTNQPQHF. The CDR3 bases are TGTGCCAGCAGCGAAGGACGGACAAATCAGCCCCAGCATTTT.

The chain joins TRBV5-4 to TRBJ2-7; 8 bases map to TRBD1. The CDR3 has 18 amino acids. The germline CDR1 and CDR2 sequences are SGHNT and YYREEE (reference sequence). The V and J ends lost 1 base and 2 bases, in that order; junction bases with no gene match: 14. The CDR3 DNA sequence: TGTGCCAGCAGCTTGACTCTTTTCCCAGGACAGGGCACCTACGAGCAGTACTTC. Translating gives CASSLTLFPGQGTYEQYF. Full variable domain (rest looked up from reference TRBV5-4 and TRBJ2-7): ETGVTQSPTHLIKTRGQQVTLRCSSQSGHNTVSWYQQALGQGPQFIFQYYREEENGRGNFPPRFSGLQFPNYSSELNVNALELDDSALYLCASSLTLFPGQGTYEQYFGPGTRLTVT.

The chain couples TRBV11-2 to TRBJ1-2, with D perhaps TRBD1 (6 bases). Between the trimmed V and J ends, which lost 4 bases and 4 bases, there was a span of 16 bases. Per the germline V gene, CDR1 is SGHAT and CDR2 is FQNNGV. CDR3 size: 15 residues. The CDR3: CASSYSRGFIYGYTF. The CDR3 nucleotides are TGTGCCAGCAGCTACAGCAGGGGTTTCATCTATGGCTACACCTTC.

In its sample, this clone was seen a few times. The chain combines TRBV9 with TRBJ2-1; 7 bases line up with TRBD2. This CDR3 is 15 amino acids long. From germline, CDR1 is SGDLS and CDR2 YYNGEE. Trimming removed 3 bases from V and 0 bases from J; junction bases left unmatched: 3. CDR3 DNA: TGTGCCAGCAGCGATGCTAGCGGCTCCTACAATGAGCAGTTCTTC. Protein: CASSDASGSYNEQFF.